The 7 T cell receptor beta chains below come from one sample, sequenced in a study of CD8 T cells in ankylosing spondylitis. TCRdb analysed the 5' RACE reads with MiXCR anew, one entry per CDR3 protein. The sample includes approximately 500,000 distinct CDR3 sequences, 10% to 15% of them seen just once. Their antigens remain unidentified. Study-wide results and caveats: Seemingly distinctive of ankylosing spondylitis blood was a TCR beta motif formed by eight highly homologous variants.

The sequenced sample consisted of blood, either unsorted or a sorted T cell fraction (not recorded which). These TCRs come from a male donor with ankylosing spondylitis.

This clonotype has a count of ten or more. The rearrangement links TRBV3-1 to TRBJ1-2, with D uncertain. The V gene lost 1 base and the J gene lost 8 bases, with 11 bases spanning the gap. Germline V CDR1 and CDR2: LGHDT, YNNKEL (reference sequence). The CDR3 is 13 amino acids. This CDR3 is CASSQGQAGGYTF. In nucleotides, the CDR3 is TGTGCCAGCAGCCAAGGCCAGGCGGGCGGCTACACCTTC.

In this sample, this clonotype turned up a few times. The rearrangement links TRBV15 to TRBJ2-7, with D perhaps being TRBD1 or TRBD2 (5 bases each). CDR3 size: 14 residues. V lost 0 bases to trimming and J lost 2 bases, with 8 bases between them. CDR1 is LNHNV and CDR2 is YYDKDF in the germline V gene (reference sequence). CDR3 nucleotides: TGTGCCACCAGCAGAGAGAGGGGCCCCTACGAGCAGTACTTC. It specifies CATSRERGPYEQYF.

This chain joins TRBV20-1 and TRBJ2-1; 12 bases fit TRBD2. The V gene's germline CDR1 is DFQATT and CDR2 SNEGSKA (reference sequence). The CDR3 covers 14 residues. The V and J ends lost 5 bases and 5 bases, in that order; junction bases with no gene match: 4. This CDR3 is CSARRLAGDNEQFF. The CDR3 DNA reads TGCAGTGCTCGGAGACTAGCGGGAGACAATGAGCAGTTCTTC.

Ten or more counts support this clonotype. The CDR3 here is CASSLEGNGSPLHF. DNA of the CDR3: TGCGCCAGCAGCTTGGAAGGGAACGGATCACCCCTCCACTTT. V gene TRBV5-1 combines with J gene TRBJ1-6; D gene unclear. Germline CDR1 and CDR2: SGHRS and YFSETQ. This CDR3 is built from 14 residues. V was shortened by 0 bases and J by 10 bases, with 11 bases between the two germline ends.

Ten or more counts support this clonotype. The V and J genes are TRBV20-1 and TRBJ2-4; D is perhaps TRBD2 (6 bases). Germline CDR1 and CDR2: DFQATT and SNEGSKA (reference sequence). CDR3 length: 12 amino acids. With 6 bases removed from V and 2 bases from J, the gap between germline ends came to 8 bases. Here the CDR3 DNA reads TGCAGTGCGGCGGGGTCCAAAAACATTCAGTACTTC. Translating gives CSAAGSKNIQYF.

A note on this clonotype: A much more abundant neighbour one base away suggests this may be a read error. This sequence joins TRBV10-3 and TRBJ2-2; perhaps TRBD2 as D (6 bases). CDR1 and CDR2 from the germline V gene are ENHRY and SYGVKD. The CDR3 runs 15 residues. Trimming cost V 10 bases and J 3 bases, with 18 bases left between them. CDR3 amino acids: CATRESGSDTGELFF. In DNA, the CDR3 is TGTGCCACCCGGGAGAGCGGGTCCGACACCGGGGAGCTGTTTTTT.

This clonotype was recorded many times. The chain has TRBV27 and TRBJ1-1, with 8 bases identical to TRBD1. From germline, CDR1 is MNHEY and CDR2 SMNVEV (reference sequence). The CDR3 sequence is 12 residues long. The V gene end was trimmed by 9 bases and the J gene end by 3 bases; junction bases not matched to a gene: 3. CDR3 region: CASGQGYTEAFF. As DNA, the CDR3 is TGTGCCAGTGGACAGGGCTACACTGAAGCTTTCTTT.